The 16 T cell receptor beta chains listed next were all sequenced from one sample in a study of shared clonotypes between healthy human individuals. Produced via immunoSEQ multiplex PCR; TCRdb's table is partial and in-frame only. The sample includes hundreds of thousands of clones, approximately 79% seen only once; the top ten take 1.5% to 2%. Material: memory CD4+ T cells sorted from blood. Subset given: CD45RA-negative fraction. These receptors were collected from a woman in her twenties or thirties in good health.

The CDR3 DNA reads as TGTGCCATCGGGGACAGTCAGGTTGGCAAGATGTATCAGCCCCAGCATTTT. It specifies CAIGDSQVGKMYQPQHF. The rearrangement links TRBV10-3 to TRBJ1-5; 7 nucleotides align to TRBD1. Trimming cost V 8 bases and J 5 bases; bases outside gene matches: 18. The CDR3 runs 17 residues. Germline CDR1 ENHRY, CDR2 SYGVKD.

The chain joins TRBV30 to TRBJ2-7; unclear D gene. V dropped 0 bases and J dropped 7 bases, with 7 bases sitting between them. The germline gives CDR1 GTSNPN, CDR2 SVGIG (reference sequence). This CDR3 comprises 11 residues. CDR3 region: CAWSVQWEQYF. CDR3 sequence (DNA): TGTGCCTGGAGTGTACAATGGGAGCAGTACTTC.

This clone was counted once. This rearrangement joins TRBV27 to TRBJ2-7; a possible D gene is TRBD2 (5 bases). Germline V CDR1 and CDR2: MNHEY, SMNVEV (reference sequence). Trimming took off 3 bases at V and 0 bases at J, with 12 bases between the two ends. The CDR3 runs 15 residues. Here the CDR3 DNA reads TGTGCCAGCAGTTTTGGAACGGGATACTCCTACGAGCAGTACTTC. Its protein is CASSFGTGYSYEQYF.

On this clone: This same CDR3 is encoded by further DNA sequences in the sample. The gene calls are TRBV10-3 and TRBJ2-1; D is perhaps TRBD2 (5 bases). The V end lost 3 bases, the J end lost 7 bases, and 7 bases lay between the germline ends. This CDR3 spans 12 amino acids. Germline lookup yields CDR1 ENHRY and CDR2 SYGVKD. The CDR3 reads CAISDSGNEQFF. CDR3 nucleotide sequence: TGTGCCATCAGTGATTCGGGGAATGAGCAGTTCTTC.

This chain joins TRBV28 and TRBJ2-3; D possibly matches TRBD1 or TRBD2 (5 bases each). The V end lost 6 bases, the J end lost 1 base, and 14 bases lay between the germline ends. Looked up from germline, CDR1 is MDHEN and CDR2 is SYDVKM. The CDR3 totals 15 residues. DNA for the CDR3: TGTGCCAGCAGACAACCGGGACCGGGCACAGATACGCAGTATTTT. Protein sequence: CASRQPGPGTDTQYF.

This clone is a singleton in its sample. The chain employs TRBV28 and TRBJ1-2; D might be TRBD1 (6 bases). This CDR3 has 15 amino acids. V was trimmed by 2 bases and J by 8 bases, leaving 18 bases between them. Per the germline V gene, CDR1 is MDHEN and CDR2 is SYDVKM. CDR3 region: CASSLKSDAQGGYTF. CDR3 bases: TGTGCCAGCAGTTTAAAGTCGGATGCTCAGGGGGGCTACACCTTC.

This clone was seen a handful of times. The chain uses TRBV27 and TRBJ1-2; D remains unclear. There are 14 residues in the CDR3. Germline CDR1 MNHEY, CDR2 SMNVEV (reference sequence). The V end was cut by 8 bases, the J end by 8 bases, with 21 bases between. CDR3 bases: TGTGCCAGCGGAAAACCCGCGGAACGGCGGGGCTACACCTTC. It yields the protein CASGKPAERRGYTF.

The chain recombines TRBV11-2 with TRBJ2-5; 10 bases are a match to TRBD2. J lost 2 bases, V lost 3 bases, and 6 bases had no gene match. The germline gives CDR1 SGHAT, CDR2 FQNNGV. The CDR3 length is 16 residues. The CDR3 DNA sequence: TGTGCCAGCAGCTTTCTAGCGGGAGCGCTACAAGAGACCCAGTACTTC. Translation gives CASSFLAGALQETQYF. Full variable domain (missing parts from reference TRBV11-2 and TRBJ2-5): EAGVAQSPRYKIIEKRQSVAFWCNPISGHATLYWYQQILGQGPKLLIQFQNNGVVDDSQLPKDRFSAERLKGVDSTLKIQPAKLEDSAVYLCASSFLAGALQETQYFGPGTRLLVL.

This clone is a singleton in its sample. The V and J genes are TRBV5-4 and TRBJ2-7; D not certain. With 4 bases removed from V and 2 bases from J, the gap between germline ends came to 10 bases. This CDR3 spans 13 amino acids. The V gene's germline CDR1 is SGHNT and CDR2 YYREEE (reference sequence). The CDR3 nucleotides are TGTGCCAGCAGCCTGGCCCCCCCCTACGAGCAGTACTTC. Encoded protein: CASSLAPPYEQYF. The full variable domain, its missing parts supplied by reference TRBV5-4 and TRBJ2-7, is ETGVTQSPTHLIKTRGQQVTLRCSSQSGHNTVSWYQQALGQGPQFIFQYYREEENGRGNFPPRFSGLQFPNYSSELNVNALELDDSALYLCASSLAPPYEQYFGPGTRLTVT.

V usage is TRBV6-1 and J usage is TRBJ2-1; D might be TRBD1 (6 bases). Germline values: CDR1 MNHNS, CDR2 SASEGT. Trimming took off 7 bases at V and 0 bases at J, with 13 bases between the two ends. CDR3 size: 15 residues. The CDR3 region has the DNA TGTGCCAGCAACCAACAGGGCAGCTCCTACAATGAGCAGTTCTTC. Its translation is CASNQQGSSYNEQFF.

The chain has TRBV5-4 and TRBJ1-2, with D possibly being TRBD1 (6 bases). V was clipped by 3 bases and J by 4 bases, with 13 bases between them. This CDR3 is built from 14 residues. Germline V CDR1 and CDR2: SGHNT, YYREEE (reference sequence). CDR3: CASSWLDRAYGYTF. The CDR3 DNA sequence: TGTGCCAGCAGCTGGCTGGACAGAGCCTATGGCTACACCTTC.

The gene calls are TRBV27 and TRBJ2-7, with TRBD2 as a possible D gene (6 bases). Germline V gives CDR1 MNHEY, CDR2 SMNVEV (reference sequence). This CDR3 region has 17 residues. Trimming took off 5 bases at V and 2 bases at J, with 22 bases between the two ends. CDR3 amino acids: CASSLRQPRGYTYEQYF. The CDR3, as DNA: TGTGCCAGCAGTCTCCGACAGCCCCGGGGGTACACCTACGAGCAGTACTTC.

This clone was seen a few times. This rearrangement joins TRBV5-1 to TRBJ1-1; TRBD1 matches 10 bases. J was trimmed by 3 bases and V by 4 bases; bases with no gene match: 6. The CDR3 has 15 residues. The germline gives CDR1 SGHRS, CDR2 YFSETQ. The CDR3 here is CASSLRQGAYTEAFF. The CDR3 bases are TGCGCCAGCAGCCTAAGACAGGGGGCATACACTGAAGCTTTCTTT. Filled out from reference TRBV5-1 and TRBJ1-1, the complete variable domain reads KAGVTQTPRYLIKTRGQQVTLSCSPISGHRSVSWYQQTPGQGLQFLFEYFSETQRNKGNFPGRFSGRQFSNSRSEMNVSTLELGDSALYLCASSLRQGAYTEAFFGQGTRLTVV.

The chain has TRBV28 and TRBJ1-1; D gene uncertain. Trimming left V 7 bases short and J 6 bases short, with 12 bases between. Germline V gene lookup returns CDR1 MDHEN and CDR2 SYDVKM. This CDR3 has 12 residues. The CDR3 sequence: CASTPPWAEAFF. Here the CDR3 DNA reads TGTGCCAGCACCCCCCCCTGGGCTGAAGCTTTCTTT.

This clone was seen a few times. The V and J genes are TRBV28 and TRBJ2-3; 12 positions match TRBD1. V was clipped by 5 bases and J by 5 bases; unmatched bases: 11. Germline CDR1 and CDR2: MDHEN and SYDVKM. The CDR3 length is 17 residues. Here the CDR3 reads CASSDAPGQGAGDTQYF. The CDR3 DNA is TGTGCCAGCAGTGACGCTCCGGGACAGGGGGCGGGAGATACGCAGTATTTT.

This clone was counted a few times. The chain combines TRBV5-6 with TRBJ2-5; 9 nucleotides align to TRBD1. The J segment lost 6 bases and the V segment lost 5 bases, leaving 8 bases of the junction unmatched. The CDR3 has 14 amino acids. The germline V gene encodes CDR1 SGHDT and CDR2 YYEEEE. In DNA form, the CDR3 reads TGTGCCAGCAGAGCAGCGACAGGGGGTAAGACCCAGTACTTC. This sequence encodes CASRAATGGKTQYF.